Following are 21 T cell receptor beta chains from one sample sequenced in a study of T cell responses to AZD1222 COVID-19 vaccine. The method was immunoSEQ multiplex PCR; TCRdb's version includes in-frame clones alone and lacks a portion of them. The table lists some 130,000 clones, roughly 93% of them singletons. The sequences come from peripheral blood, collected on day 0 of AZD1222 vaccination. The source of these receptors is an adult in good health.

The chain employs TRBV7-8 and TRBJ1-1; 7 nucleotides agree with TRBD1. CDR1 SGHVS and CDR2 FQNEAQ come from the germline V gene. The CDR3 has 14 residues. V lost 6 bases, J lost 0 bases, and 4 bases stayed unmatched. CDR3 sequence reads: CASRGQDLNTEAFF. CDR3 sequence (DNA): TGTGCCAGCAGAGGACAGGATCTGAACACTGAAGCTTTCTTT.

DNA of the CDR3: TGTGCCAGCTCACCAGGGACAGGGGAAGAGACCCAGTACTTC. Its translation is CASSPGTGEETQYF. V and J are TRBV18 and TRBJ2-5, with 10 positions matching TRBD1. The length of the CDR3 is 14 residues. J gave up 3 bases and V 2 bases, and 0 bases lay outside the gene matches. Germline CDR1 and CDR2: KGHSH and LQKENI.

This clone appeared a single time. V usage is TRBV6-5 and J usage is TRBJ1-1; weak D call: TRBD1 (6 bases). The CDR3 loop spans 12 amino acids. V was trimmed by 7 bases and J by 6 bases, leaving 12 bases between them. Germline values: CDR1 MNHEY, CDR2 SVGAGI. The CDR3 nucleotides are TGTGCCAGCATTCTACAGGGTTCTGAAGCTTTCTTT. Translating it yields CASILQGSEAFF.

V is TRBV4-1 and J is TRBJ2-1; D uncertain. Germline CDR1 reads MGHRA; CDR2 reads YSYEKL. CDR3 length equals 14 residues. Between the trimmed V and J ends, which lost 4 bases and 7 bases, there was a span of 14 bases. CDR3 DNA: TGCGCCAGCAGCCGAGCTGGGGTTGGGAATGAGCAGTTCTTC. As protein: CASSRAGVGNEQFF.

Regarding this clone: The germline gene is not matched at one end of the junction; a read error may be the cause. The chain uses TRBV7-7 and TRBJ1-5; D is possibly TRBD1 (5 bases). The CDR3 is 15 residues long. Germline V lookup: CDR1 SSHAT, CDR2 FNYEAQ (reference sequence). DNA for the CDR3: TGTGCTAGCAGCCCTAGACAGTATAGCAATCAGCCCCAGCATTTT. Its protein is CASSPRQYSNQPQHF.

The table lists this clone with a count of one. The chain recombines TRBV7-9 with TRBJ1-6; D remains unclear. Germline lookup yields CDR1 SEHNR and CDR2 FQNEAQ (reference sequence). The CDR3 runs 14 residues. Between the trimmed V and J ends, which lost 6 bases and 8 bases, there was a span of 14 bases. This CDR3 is CASRPEVKYSPLHF. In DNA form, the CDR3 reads TGTGCCAGCAGGCCGGAGGTGAAATATTCACCCCTCCACTTT.

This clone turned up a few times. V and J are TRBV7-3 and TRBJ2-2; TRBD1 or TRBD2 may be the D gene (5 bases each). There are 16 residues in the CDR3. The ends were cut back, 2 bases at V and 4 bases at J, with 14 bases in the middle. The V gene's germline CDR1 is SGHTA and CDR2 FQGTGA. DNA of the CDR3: TGTGCCAGCAGCTTATCTGGGGGATGGAGCACCGGGGAGCTGTTTTTT. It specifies CASSLSGGWSTGELFF.

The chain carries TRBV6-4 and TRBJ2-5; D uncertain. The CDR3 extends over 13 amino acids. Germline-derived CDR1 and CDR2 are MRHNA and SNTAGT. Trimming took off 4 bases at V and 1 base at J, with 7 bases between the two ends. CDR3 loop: CASSVRIQETQYF. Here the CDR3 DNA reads TGTGCCAGCAGTGTACGGATCCAAGAGACCCAGTACTTC.

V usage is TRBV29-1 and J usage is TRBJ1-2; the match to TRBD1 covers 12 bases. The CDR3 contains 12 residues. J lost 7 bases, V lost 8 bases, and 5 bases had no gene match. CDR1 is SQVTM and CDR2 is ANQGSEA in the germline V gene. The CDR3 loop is CSLGQGASGYTF. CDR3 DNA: TGCAGCTTGGGACAGGGGGCGTCTGGCTACACCTTC.

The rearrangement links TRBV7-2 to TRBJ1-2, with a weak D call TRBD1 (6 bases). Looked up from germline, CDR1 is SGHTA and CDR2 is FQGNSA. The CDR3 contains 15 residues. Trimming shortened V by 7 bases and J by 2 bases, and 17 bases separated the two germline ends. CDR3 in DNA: TGTGCCAGCACCCGAACAGGGACCTACAACTATGGCTACACCTTC. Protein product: CASTRTGTYNYGYTF.

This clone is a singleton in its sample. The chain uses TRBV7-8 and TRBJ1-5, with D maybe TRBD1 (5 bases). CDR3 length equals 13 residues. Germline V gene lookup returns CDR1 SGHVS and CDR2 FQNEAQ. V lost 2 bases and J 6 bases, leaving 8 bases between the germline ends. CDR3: CASSLWGSQPQHF. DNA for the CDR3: TGTGCCAGCAGCTTATGGGGGAGTCAGCCCCAGCATTTT.

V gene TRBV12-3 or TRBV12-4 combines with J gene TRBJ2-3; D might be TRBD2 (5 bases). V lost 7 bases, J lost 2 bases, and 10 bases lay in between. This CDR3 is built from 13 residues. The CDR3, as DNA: TGTGCCAGCAACCTGGACTTCACAGATACGCAGTATTTT. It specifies CASNLDFTDTQYF.

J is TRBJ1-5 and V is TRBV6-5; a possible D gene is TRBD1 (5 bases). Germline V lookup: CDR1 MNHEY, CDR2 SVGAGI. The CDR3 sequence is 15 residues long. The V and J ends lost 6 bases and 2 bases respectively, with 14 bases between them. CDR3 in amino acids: CASRLGAAGNQPQHF. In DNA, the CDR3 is TGTGCCAGCAGGCTCGGGGCAGCAGGCAATCAGCCCCAGCATTTT.

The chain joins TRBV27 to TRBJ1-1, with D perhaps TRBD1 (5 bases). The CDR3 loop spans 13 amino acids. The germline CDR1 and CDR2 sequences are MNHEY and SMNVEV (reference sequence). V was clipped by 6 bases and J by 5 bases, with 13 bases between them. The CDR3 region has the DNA TGTGCCAGCAGGAAAAATTGGGGGACTGAAGCTTTCTTT. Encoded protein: CASRKNWGTEAFF.

As DNA, the CDR3 is TGTGCCTGGAGCCACCAGGGACTAGACAATGAGCAGTTCTTC. The encoded protein is CAWSHQGLDNEQFF. The rearrangement joins TRBV30 to TRBJ2-1; 8 positions match TRBD2. The CDR3 has 14 residues. Trimming removed 3 bases from V and 5 bases from J; junction bases left unmatched: 6. Looked up from germline, CDR1 is GTSNPN and CDR2 is SVGIG (reference sequence).

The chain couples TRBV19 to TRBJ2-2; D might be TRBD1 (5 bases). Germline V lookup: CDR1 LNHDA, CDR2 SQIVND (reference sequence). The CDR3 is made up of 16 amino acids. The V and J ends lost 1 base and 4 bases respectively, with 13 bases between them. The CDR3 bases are TGTGCCAGTAGTATAGGACCAGACAGAGGCACCGGGGAGCTGTTTTTT. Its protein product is CASSIGPDRGTGELFF.

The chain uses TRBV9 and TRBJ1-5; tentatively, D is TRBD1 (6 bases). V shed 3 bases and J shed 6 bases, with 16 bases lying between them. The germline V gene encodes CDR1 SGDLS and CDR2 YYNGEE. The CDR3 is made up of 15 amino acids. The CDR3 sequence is CASSATSGVAQPQHF. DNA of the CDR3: TGTGCCAGCAGCGCAACATCAGGGGTAGCTCAGCCCCAGCATTTT.

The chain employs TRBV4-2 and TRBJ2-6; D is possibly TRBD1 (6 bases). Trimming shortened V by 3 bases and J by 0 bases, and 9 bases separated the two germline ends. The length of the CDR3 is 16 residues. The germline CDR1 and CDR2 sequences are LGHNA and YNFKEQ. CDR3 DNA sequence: TGTGCCAGCAGCCAGGACAGAAACTCTGGGGCCAACGTCCTGACTTTC. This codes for CASSQDRNSGANVLTF.

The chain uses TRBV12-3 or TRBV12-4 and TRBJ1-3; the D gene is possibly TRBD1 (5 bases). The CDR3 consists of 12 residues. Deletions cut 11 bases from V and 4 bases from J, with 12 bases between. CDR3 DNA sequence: TGTGCCGCCCTGCGGGGCGGAAACACCATATATTTT. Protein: CAALRGGNTIYF.

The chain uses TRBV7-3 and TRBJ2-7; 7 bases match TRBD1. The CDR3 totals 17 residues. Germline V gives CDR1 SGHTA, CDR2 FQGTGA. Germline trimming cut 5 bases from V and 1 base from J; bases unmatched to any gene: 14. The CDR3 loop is CASSPKRQGGWSYEQYF. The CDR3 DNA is TGTGCCAGCAGCCCCAAAAGACAGGGTGGATGGTCCTACGAGCAGTACTTC. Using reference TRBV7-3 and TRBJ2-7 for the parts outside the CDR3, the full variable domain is GAGVSQTPSNKVTEKGKYVELRCDPISGHTALYWYRQSLGQGPEFLIYFQGTGAADDSGLPNDRFFAVRPEGSVSTLKIQRTERGDSAVYLCASSPKRQGGWSYEQYFGPGTRLTVT.

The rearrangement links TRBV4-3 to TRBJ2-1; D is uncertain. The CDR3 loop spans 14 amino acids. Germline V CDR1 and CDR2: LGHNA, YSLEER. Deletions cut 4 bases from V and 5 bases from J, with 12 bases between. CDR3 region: CASSPWSSNNEQFF. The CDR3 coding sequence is TGCGCCAGCAGCCCCTGGAGTAGTAACAATGAGCAGTTCTTC.